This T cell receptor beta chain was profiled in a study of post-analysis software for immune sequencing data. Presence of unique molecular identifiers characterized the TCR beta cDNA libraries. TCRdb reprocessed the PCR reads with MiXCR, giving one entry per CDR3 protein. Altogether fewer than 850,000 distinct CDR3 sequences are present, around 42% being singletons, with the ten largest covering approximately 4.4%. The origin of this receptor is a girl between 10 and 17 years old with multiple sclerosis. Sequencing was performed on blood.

The CDR3 reads CSVVPPYQETQYF. The CDR3 region has the DNA TGCAGCGTTGTTCCCCCGTACCAAGAGACCCAGTACTTC. The chain employs TRBV29-1 and TRBJ2-5; D ambiguous. Germline CDR1 and CDR2: SQVTM and ANQGSEA. The germline V and J ends were trimmed by 4 bases and 0 bases, with 9 bases remaining between them. The CDR3 is 13 residues long.